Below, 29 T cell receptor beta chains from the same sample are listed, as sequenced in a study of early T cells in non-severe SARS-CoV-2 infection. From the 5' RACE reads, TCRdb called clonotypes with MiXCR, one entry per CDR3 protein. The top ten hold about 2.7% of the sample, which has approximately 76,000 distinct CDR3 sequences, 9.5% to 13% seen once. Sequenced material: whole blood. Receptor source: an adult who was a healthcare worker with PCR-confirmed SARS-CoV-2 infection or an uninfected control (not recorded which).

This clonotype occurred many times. CDR3 nucleotide sequence: TGTGCCAGCAGCCGACAGGGGCTCTCTGGAAACACCATATATTTT. This gives the protein CASSRQGLSGNTIYF. This chain joins TRBV6-6 and TRBJ1-3; TRBD1 matches 8 bases. The CDR3 is made up of 15 amino acids. CDR1 is MNHNY, CDR2 SVGAGI, per germline (reference sequence). V lost 6 bases to trimming and J lost 0 bases; unmatched junction nucleotides: 4.

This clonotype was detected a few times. CDR3 DNA: TGTGCCAGCAGCCCTAGGGTTAGCGCGGCAGATACGCAGTATTTT. It codes for CASSPRVSAADTQYF. The rearrangement uses TRBV7-9 and TRBJ2-3; D is possibly TRBD2 (5 bases). Germline V gives CDR1 SEHNR, CDR2 FQNEAQ (reference sequence). This CDR3 region has 15 residues. The V end lost 5 bases, the J end lost 4 bases, and 16 bases lay between the germline ends.

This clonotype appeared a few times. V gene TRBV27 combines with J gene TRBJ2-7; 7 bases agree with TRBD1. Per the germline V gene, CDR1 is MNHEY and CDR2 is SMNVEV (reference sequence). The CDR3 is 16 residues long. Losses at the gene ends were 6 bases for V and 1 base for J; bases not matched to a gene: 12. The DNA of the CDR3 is TGTGCCAGCAGCAGAAACAGGGGCGCCCTATCCTACGAGCAGTACTTC. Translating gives CASSRNRGALSYEQYF.

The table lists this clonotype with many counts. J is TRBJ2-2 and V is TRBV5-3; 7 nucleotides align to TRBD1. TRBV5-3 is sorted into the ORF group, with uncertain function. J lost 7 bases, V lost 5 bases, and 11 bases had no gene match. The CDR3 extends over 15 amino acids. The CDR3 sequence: CARRKNRGSDGELFF. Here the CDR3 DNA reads TGTGCCAGAAGAAAAAACAGGGGTTCGGACGGGGAGCTGTTTTTT.

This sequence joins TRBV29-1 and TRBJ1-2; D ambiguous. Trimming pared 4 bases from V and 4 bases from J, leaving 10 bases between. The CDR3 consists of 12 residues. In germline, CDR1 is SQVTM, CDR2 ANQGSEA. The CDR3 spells CSVVGSSYGYTF. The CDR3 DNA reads TGCAGCGTTGTTGGGAGTTCCTATGGCTACACCTTC.

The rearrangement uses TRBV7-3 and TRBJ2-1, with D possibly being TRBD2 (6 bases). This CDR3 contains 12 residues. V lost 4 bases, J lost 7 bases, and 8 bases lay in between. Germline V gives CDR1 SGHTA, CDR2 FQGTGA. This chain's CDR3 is CASSSAGNEQFF. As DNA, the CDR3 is TGTGCCAGCAGCTCGGCGGGGAATGAGCAGTTCTTC. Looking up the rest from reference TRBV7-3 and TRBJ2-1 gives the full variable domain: GAGVSQTPSNKVTEKGKYVELRCDPISGHTALYWYRQSLGQGPEFLIYFQGTGAADDSGLPNDRFFAVRPEGSVSTLKIQRTERGDSAVYLCASSSAGNEQFFGPGTRLTVL.

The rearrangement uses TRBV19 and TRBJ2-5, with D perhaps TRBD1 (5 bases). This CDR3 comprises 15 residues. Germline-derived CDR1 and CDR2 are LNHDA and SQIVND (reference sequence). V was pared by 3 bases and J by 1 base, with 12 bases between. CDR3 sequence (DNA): TGTGCCAGTAGTATCTCCGCGACAGCCCAAGAGACCCAGTACTTC. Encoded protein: CASSISATAQETQYF.

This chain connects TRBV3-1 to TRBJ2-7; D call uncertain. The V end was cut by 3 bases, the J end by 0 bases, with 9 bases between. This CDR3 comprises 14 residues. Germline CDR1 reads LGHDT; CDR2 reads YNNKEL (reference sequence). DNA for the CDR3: TGTGCCAGCAGCCAGGGCAGCAGCTCCTACGAGCAGTACTTC. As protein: CASSQGSSSYEQYF.

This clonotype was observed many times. The CDR3 region is CASSWYSRDRGLEHYGYTF. CDR3 coding DNA: TGTGCCAGCAGCTGGTACTCGAGAGACAGAGGTCTAGAGCATTATGGCTACACCTTC. V usage is TRBV7-9 and J usage is TRBJ1-2; a possible D gene is TRBD1 (5 bases). V lost 4 bases and J 5 bases, leaving 29 bases between the germline ends. The CDR3 runs 19 residues. In germline, CDR1 is SEHNR, CDR2 FQNEAQ (reference sequence).

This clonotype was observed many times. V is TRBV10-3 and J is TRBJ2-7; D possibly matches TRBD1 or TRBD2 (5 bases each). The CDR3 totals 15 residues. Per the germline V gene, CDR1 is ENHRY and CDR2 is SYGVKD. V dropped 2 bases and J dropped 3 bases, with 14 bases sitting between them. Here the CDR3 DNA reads TGTGCCATCAGTGAGGAGGGGCTAGACCGCTACGAGCAGTACTTC. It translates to CAISEEGLDRYEQYF.

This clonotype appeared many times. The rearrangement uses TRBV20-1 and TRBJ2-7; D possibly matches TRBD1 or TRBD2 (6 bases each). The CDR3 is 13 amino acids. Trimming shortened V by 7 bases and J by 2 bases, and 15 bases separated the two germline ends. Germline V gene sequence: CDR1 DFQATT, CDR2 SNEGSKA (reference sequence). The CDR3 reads CSGLGGSPYEQYF. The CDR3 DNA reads TGCAGTGGGTTGGGGGGCAGTCCCTACGAGCAGTACTTC.

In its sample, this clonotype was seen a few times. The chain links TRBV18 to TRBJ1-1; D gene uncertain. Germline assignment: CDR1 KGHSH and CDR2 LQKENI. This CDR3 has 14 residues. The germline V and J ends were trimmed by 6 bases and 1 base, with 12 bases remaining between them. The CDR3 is CASSATRSNTEAFF. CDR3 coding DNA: TGTGCCAGCTCCGCGACAAGGTCGAACACTGAAGCTTTCTTT.

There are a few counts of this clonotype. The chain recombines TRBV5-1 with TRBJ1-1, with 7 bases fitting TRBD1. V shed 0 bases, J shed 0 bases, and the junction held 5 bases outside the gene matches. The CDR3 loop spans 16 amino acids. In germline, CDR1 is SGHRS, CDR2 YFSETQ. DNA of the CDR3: TGCGCCAGCAGCTTGGAGGGGGCCAGGATGAACACTGAAGCTTTCTTT. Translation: CASSLEGARMNTEAFF.

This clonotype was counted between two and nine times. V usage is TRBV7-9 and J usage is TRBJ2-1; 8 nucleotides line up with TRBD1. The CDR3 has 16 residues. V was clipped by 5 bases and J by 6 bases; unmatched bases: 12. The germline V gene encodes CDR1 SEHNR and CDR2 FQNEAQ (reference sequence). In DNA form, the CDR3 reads TGTGCCAGCAGCCGGGGGACAGGCCTAAACCCCAATGAGCAGTTCTTC. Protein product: CASSRGTGLNPNEQFF.

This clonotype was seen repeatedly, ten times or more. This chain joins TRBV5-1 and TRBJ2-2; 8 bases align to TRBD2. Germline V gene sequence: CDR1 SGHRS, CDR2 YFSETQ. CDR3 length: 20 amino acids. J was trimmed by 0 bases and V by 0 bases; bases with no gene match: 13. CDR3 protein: CASSLGLLSGRRPNTGELFF. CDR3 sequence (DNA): TGCGCCAGCAGCTTGGGATTGTTGAGCGGGAGAAGGCCGAACACCGGGGAGCTGTTTTTT.

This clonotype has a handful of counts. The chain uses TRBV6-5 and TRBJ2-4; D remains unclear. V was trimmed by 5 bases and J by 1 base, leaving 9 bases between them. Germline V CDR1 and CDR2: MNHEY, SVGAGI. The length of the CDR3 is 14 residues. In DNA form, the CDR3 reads TGTGCCAGCAGTAGGTTGACGGCCAAAAACATTCAGTACTTC. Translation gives CASSRLTAKNIQYF.

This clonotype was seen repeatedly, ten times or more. This CDR3 reads CASSLSGANTEAFF. The CDR3 region has the DNA TGTGCCAGCAGCTTGTCAGGGGCGAATACTGAAGCTTTCTTT. V gene TRBV5-5 combines with J gene TRBJ1-1, with D tentatively TRBD1 (6 bases). Trimming cost V 1 base and J 5 bases, with 12 bases left between them. Germline V gives CDR1 SGHKS, CDR2 YYEKEE (reference sequence). The CDR3 loop spans 14 amino acids. The complete variable domain, with remaining parts taken from reference TRBV5-5 and TRBJ1-1, reads DAGVTQSPTHLIKTRGQQVTLRCSPISGHKSVSWYQQVLGQGPQFIFQYYEKEERGRGNFPDRFSARQFPNYSSELNVNALLLGDSALYLCASSLSGANTEAFFGQGTRLTVV.

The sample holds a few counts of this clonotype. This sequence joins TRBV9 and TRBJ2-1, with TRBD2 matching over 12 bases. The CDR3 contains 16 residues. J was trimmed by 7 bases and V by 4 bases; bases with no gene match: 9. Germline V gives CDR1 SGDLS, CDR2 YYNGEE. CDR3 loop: CASSLGLAGIENEQFF. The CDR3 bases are TGTGCCAGCAGCTTAGGACTAGCGGGGATCGAAAATGAGCAGTTCTTC.

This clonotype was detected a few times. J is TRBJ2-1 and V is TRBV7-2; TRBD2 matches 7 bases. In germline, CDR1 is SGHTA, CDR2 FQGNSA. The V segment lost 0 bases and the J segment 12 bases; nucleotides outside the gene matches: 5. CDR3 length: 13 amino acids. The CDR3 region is CASSLAGTMAQFF. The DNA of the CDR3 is TGTGCCAGCAGCTTAGCGGGGACTATGGCGCAGTTCTTC. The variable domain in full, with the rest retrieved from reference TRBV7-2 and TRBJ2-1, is GAGVSQSPSNKVTEKGKDVELRCDPISGHTALYWYRQSLGQGLEFLIYFQGNSAPDKSGLPSDRFSAERTGGSVSTLTIQRTQQEDSAVYLCASSLAGTMAQFFGPGTRLTVL.

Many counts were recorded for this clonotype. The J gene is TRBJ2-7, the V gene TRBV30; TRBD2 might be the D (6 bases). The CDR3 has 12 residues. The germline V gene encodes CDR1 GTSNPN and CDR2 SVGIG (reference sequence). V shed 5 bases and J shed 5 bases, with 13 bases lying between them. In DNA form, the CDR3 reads TGTGCCTGGGGCCCTGGAGGGGACGAGCAGTACTTC. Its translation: CAWGPGGDEQYF.

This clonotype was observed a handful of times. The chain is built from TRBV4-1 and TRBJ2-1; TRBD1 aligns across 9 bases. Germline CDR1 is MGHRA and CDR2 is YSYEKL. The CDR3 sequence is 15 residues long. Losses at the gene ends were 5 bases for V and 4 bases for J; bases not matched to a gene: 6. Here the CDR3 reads CASSEGQGSYNEQFF. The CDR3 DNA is TGCGCCAGCAGCGAAGGACAGGGGTCTTACAATGAGCAGTTCTTC.

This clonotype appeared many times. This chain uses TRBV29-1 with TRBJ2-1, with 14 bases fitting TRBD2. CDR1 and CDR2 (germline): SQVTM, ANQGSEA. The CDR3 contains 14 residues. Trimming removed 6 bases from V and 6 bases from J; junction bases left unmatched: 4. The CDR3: CSVRGLAGGNEQFF. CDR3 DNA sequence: TGCAGCGTCCGTGGACTAGCGGGGGGCAATGAGCAGTTCTTC.

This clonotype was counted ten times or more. The CDR3 region is CASSSGPSMVNEQFF. The CDR3 coding sequence is TGTGCCAGCAGCTCGGGACCCAGCATGGTGAATGAGCAGTTCTTC. The chain links TRBV7-9 to TRBJ2-1; D may correspond to TRBD1 or TRBD2 (5 bases each). The CDR3 sequence is 15 residues long. V was cut by 4 bases and J by 7 bases, with 17 bases left in between. CDR1 is SEHNR and CDR2 is FQNEAQ in the germline V gene (reference sequence).

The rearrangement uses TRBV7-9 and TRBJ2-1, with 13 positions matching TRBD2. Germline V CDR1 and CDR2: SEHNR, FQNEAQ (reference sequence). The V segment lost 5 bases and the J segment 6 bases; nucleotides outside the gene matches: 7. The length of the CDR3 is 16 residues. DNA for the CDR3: TGTGCCAGCAGCGCAAGACTAGCGGGGGGCCGCAATGAGCAGTTCTTC. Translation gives CASSARLAGGRNEQFF.

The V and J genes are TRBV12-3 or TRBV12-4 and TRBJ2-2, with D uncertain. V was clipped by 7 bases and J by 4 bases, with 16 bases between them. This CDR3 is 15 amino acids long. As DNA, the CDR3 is TGTGCCAGCACCCTACGAAGAGGTAGCACCGGGGAGCTGTTTTTT. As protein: CASTLRRGSTGELFF.

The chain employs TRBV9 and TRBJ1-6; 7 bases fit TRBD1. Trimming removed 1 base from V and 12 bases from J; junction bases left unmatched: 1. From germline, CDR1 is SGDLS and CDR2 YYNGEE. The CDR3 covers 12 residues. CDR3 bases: TGTGCCAGCAGCGTATCAGGGGGACCCCTCCACTTT. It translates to CASSVSGGPLHF.

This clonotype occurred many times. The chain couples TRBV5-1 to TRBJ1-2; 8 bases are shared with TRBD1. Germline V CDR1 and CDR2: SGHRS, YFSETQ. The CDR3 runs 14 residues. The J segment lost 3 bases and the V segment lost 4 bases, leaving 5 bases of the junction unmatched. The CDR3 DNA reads TGCGCCAGCAGCCCCGGACAGGGTTACTATGGCTACACCTTC. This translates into CASSPGQGYYGYTF. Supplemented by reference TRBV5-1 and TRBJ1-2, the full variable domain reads KAGVTQTPRYLIKTRGQQVTLSCSPISGHRSVSWYQQTPGQGLQFLFEYFSETQRNKGNFPGRFSGRQFSNSRSEMNVSTLELGDSALYLCASSPGQGYYGYTFGSGTRLTVV.

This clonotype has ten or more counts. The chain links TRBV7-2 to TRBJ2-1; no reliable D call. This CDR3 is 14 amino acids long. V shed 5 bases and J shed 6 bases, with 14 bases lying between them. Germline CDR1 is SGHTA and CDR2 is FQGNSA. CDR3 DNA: TGTGCCAGCAGCAGCCGGACCACAACCAATGAGCAGTTCTTC. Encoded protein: CASSSRTTTNEQFF.

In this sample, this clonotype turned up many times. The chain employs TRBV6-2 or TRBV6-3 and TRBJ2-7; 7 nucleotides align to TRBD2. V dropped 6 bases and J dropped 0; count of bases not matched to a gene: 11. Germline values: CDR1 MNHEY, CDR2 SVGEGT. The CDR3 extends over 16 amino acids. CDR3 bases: TGTGCCAGCAGGCGGGGGTCGGTTGAGATCTCCTACGAGCAGTACTTC. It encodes CASRRGSVEISYEQYF.